These T cell receptor beta chains were read from a single sample in a study of response to subunit inactivated influenza vaccine. TCRdb reprocessed the RT-PCR reads via MiXCR and lists one record per CDR3 protein. The sample has about 540,000 distinct CDR3 sequences, 20% to 25% seen once; the top ten hold under 3.5%. This sample was shared with a second study, whose subject was T cells expressing NK-cell markers.

This specimen was CD4+ T cells sorted from PBMCs, taken 11 to 12 days after vaccination. The receptors stem from a man aged 45-65 years who received an inactivated influenza vaccine. Each CDR3 is given with its conserved first and last residue. The order of the fields is CDR3 protein, CDR3 DNA, J gene, clone size, V gene, D gene. The D gene is left open where the match is weak. Rows give clone size only sometimes, using once, few, many, or a class for an expanded clone.

CASSLNRDGKNIQYF TGTGCCAGCAGTCTCAACCGGGACGGAAAAAACATTCAGTACTTC TRBJ2-4 many TRBV28 -
CASSLVGGANYGYTF TGTGCCAGCAGCTTAGTGGGCGGAGCTAACTATGGCTACACCTTC TRBJ1-2 - TRBV7-2 -
CSAETGHLNTEAFF TGCAGCGCTGAAACGGGACACTTGAACACTGAAGCTTTCTTT TRBJ1-1 few TRBV29-1 -
CASSTDRVPGYTF TGTGCCAGCAGCACAGACAGGGTTCCAGGCTACACCTTC TRBJ1-2 - TRBV11-2 TRBD1
CASSFAGTPNTGELFF TGCGCCAGCAGCTTCGCCGGGACTCCGAACACCGGGGAGCTGTTTTTT TRBJ2-2 - TRBV5-1 -
CASSPDRGETQYF TGTGCCAGCTCACCAGACAGGGGCGAGACCCAGTACTTC TRBJ2-5 - TRBV18 TRBD1
CASSQVTGYTGELFF TGCGCCAGCAGCCAAGTGACAGGGTACACCGGGGAGCTGTTTTTT TRBJ2-2 - TRBV4-3 TRBD1
CASSLSQVGAQYF TGTGCCAGCAGCTTATCGCAAGTGGGGGCACAGTACTTC TRBJ2-7 - TRBV7-2 -
CATSGTETGELFF TGTGCCACCTCCGGGACCGAGACCGGGGAGCTGTTTTTT TRBJ2-2 - TRBV10-3 -
CASSPSTRGAVRLFF TGTGCCAGCAGCCCTTCAACCAGGGGAGCGGTTCGCCTGTTTTTT TRBJ1-4 - TRBV7-9 -
CASSPVQGLPSSYNEQFF TGTGCCAGCTCACCGGTTCAGGGACTCCCGAGCTCCTACAATGAGCAGTTCTTC TRBJ2-1 - TRBV18 -
CASSPDRGNTDTQYF TGCGCCAGCAGCCCCGACAGGGGAAACACAGATACGCAGTATTTT TRBJ2-3 few TRBV5-1 TRBD1
CASSLGPAGVGETQYF TGTGCCAGCAGCTTAGGTCCAGCGGGAGTTGGAGAGACCCAGTACTTC TRBJ2-5 - TRBV7-2 TRBD2
CASRGTGNEQFF TGTGCCAGCAGGGGGACAGGGAATGAGCAGTTCTTC TRBJ2-1 few TRBV6-6 TRBD1
CASSPRNGGNTEAFF TGTGCCAGCTCACCCAGAAATGGGGGCAACACTGAAGCTTTCTTT TRBJ1-1 few TRBV18 -
CASSGRSSGANVLTF TGTGCCAGCAGTGGACGATCCTCTGGGGCCAACGTCCTGACTTTC TRBJ2-6 few TRBV2 -
CASSLNSGGRGDEQFF TGTGCCAGCAGCTTAAACAGCGGAGGGCGTGGGGATGAGCAGTTCTTC TRBJ2-1 few TRBV11-2 -
CASSPATLGDTQYF TGTGCCAGCAGCCCGGCGACCCTTGGGGATACGCAGTATTTT TRBJ2-3 - TRBV3-1 -
CASSLRQADTEAFF TGTGCCAGCAGCCTCCGACAGGCGGACACTGAAGCTTTCTTT TRBJ1-1 few TRBV7-2 -
CASSSKLTSVYEQYF TGTGCCAGCAGCTCGAAGCTGACTAGCGTCTACGAGCAGTACTTC TRBJ2-7 - TRBV7-8 TRBD2